This T cell receptor beta chain was retrieved from a study of T cells in Graves' hyperthyroidism and ophthalmopathy. Overall study context: Peripheral blood was collected at initial diagnosis, before any treatment. Study-wide results and caveats: The model foresaw ophthalmopathy a median around 6 months prior to onset.

This clonotype was counted many times. The antigen is not known. TCR beta CDR3 regions were amplified from RNA transcripts. The study used the HTBI primer set for a first-round RT-PCR of the TCR CDR3. In TCRdb, the multiplex PCR reads were re-called with MiXCR into one record per CDR3 protein. The sample holds approximately 690,000 distinct CDR3 sequences, around 13% seen once. Enrolled ophthalmopathy patients presented with a Clinical Activity Score of at least 3, a NOSPECS grade of at least 4, and disease duration under 3 months. Lactation, pregnancy, other autoimmune disease or uncontrolled infection excluded patients. Material for sequencing was blood. This sequence originates from a woman aged 45-60 years with Graves' ophthalmopathy.

CDR3: CSAASGRGEQYF. CDR3 nucleotides: TGCAGCGCAGCTAGCGGGAGGGGCGAGCAGTACTTC. V is TRBV29-1 and J is TRBJ2-7; 12 bases are a match to TRBD2. CDR3 length: 12 amino acids. The V gene end was trimmed by 7 bases and the J gene end by 6 bases; junction bases not matched to a gene: 4. The germline CDR1 and CDR2 sequences are SQVTM and ANQGSEA.